These 19 T cell receptor beta chains came from one sample sequenced in a study of blood T cells in healthy people across ages. PCR was performed a second time for about 7 to 11 cycles using a sample-barcoded 5' primer and a J-beta primer mix. TCRdb processed the 5' RACE reads anew with MiXCR; each CDR3 protein has one entry. The table lists 800,000 or so distinct CDR3 sequences, 35% to 60% of them singletons. The source material was blood. The origin of the receptors is an elderly man in good health.

The V gene is TRBV20-1, the J gene TRBJ2-5; the match to TRBD1 covers 8 bases. The CDR3 contains 14 residues. Looked up from germline, CDR1 is DFQATT and CDR2 is SNEGSKA (reference sequence). The J segment lost 3 bases and the V segment lost 5 bases, leaving 8 bases of the junction unmatched. In DNA form, the CDR3 reads TGCAGTGCTTCCGACAGGGGACGGGAAGAGACCCAGTACTTC. This translates into CSASDRGREETQYF.

This clonotype was found a few times. The V gene is TRBV29-1, the J gene TRBJ2-1; 15 nucleotides match TRBD2. CDR3 length equals 16 residues. Germline lookup yields CDR1 SQVTM and CDR2 ANQGSEA. V gave up 4 bases and J gave up 4 bases; unmatched junction bases: 5. The DNA of the CDR3 is TGCAGCGTTGGGGGACTAGCGGGAGGAGTTTACAATGAGCAGTTCTTC. Translating it yields CSVGGLAGGVYNEQFF.

This clonotype was observed a handful of times. This chain uses TRBV20-1 with TRBJ1-5; 9 bases line up with TRBD1. V lost 0 bases and J lost 5; bases outside the gene matches: 2. There are 14 residues in the CDR3. Germline CDR1 reads DFQATT; CDR2 reads SNEGSKA (reference sequence). CDR3 amino acids: CSARDGTGYQPQHF. CDR3 DNA sequence: TGCAGTGCTAGAGATGGGACAGGGTATCAGCCCCAGCATTTT.

This clonotype was counted a few times. The genes are TRBV6-1 and TRBJ2-5; 7 nucleotides align to TRBD1. Germline V gives CDR1 MNHNS, CDR2 SASEGT. The CDR3 consists of 15 residues. V was pared by 2 bases and J by 4 bases, with 7 bases of the junction left unmatched. In DNA, the CDR3 is TGTGCCAGCAGTGAACCACAAGGGACAGCAGAGACCCAGTACTTC. This encodes CASSEPQGTAETQYF.

The J gene is TRBJ1-2, the V gene TRBV6-1; the D is unclear. CDR1 and CDR2 from the germline V gene are MNHNS and SASEGT. There are 15 residues in the CDR3. V shed 1 base and J shed 0 bases, with 9 bases lying between them. The CDR3 DNA reads as TGTGCCAGCAGTGAAGTGGAATGGCCTAACTATGGCTACACCTTC. This sequence encodes CASSEVEWPNYGYTF.

The chain couples TRBV20-1 to TRBJ2-1; D may be TRBD1 (6 bases). V lost 0 bases and J lost 5, with 14 bases in between. The germline gives CDR1 DFQATT, CDR2 SNEGSKA (reference sequence). This CDR3 is 15 amino acids long. The CDR3 loop is CSARDSGAVNNEQFF. For the CDR3, the DNA is TGCAGTGCTAGAGATTCAGGGGCAGTTAACAATGAGCAGTTCTTC.

The rearrangement uses TRBV14 and TRBJ2-7, with a tentative D call TRBD1 (6 bases). The CDR3 covers 16 residues. Trimming removed 2 bases from V and 7 bases from J, with 21 bases in between. CDR1 is SGHDN, CDR2 FVKESK, per germline. The CDR3 sequence is CASSQLGQTQLSEQYF. As DNA, the CDR3 is TGTGCCAGCAGCCAACTCGGACAGACCCAACTTAGTGAGCAGTACTTC.

Many counts were recorded for this clonotype. The chain uses TRBV2 and TRBJ2-3; D is possibly TRBD2 (6 bases). This CDR3 contains 14 residues. Germline CDR1 and CDR2: SNHLY and FYNNEI. V gave up 7 bases and J gave up 3 bases, with 14 bases separating them. CDR3 sequence: CASKPGLSTDTQYF. CDR3 DNA: TGTGCCAGCAAACCGGGACTGTCTACAGATACGCAGTATTTT.

This clonotype was observed many times. J is TRBJ1-4 and V is TRBV27, with 9 bases identical to TRBD1. V dropped 6 bases and J dropped 8; count of bases not matched to a gene: 4. Germline CDR1 is MNHEY and CDR2 is SMNVEV (reference sequence). This CDR3 has 13 residues. CDR3 sequence reads: CASSRDRDEKLFF. The DNA for the CDR3 is TGTGCCAGCAGCCGGGACAGGGACGAAAAACTGTTTTTT.

With respect to this clonotype: One base away lies a much larger clone, so this may be a sequencing read error. The chain employs TRBV10-3 and TRBJ1-2; D call uncertain. Germline V gives CDR1 ENHRY, CDR2 SYGVKD. The CDR3 loop spans 14 amino acids. CDR3 in amino acids: CATSEPTRNYGYTF. The CDR3 DNA follows: TGTGCCACCAGTGAGCCCACTAGAAACTATGGCTACACCTTC.

The chain combines TRBV20-1 with TRBJ1-5; perhaps TRBD1 as D (5 bases). This CDR3 has 13 residues. Deletions cut 3 bases from V and 7 bases from J, with 13 bases between. Looked up from germline, CDR1 is DFQATT and CDR2 is SNEGSKA (reference sequence). For the CDR3, the DNA is TGCAGTGCTAGTGGGGGTCCTCGGCAGCCCCAGCATTTT. The encoded protein is CSASGGPRQPQHF.

This clonotype was recorded a few times. The rearrangement links TRBV12-3 or TRBV12-4 to TRBJ2-7; the D gene is possibly TRBD2 (5 bases). V lost 6 bases and J 1 base, leaving 19 bases between the germline ends. This CDR3 spans 16 amino acids. CDR3 protein: CASSPGFSGLSYEQYF. The DNA for the CDR3 is TGTGCCAGCAGCCCCGGGTTTTCAGGACTTTCCTACGAGCAGTACTTC.

This clonotype was seen repeatedly, ten times or more. The V gene is TRBV24-1, the J gene TRBJ2-1; the match to TRBD2 covers 7 bases. The CDR3 runs 19 residues. Germline trimming cut 3 bases from V and 3 bases from J; bases unmatched to any gene: 16. Germline values: CDR1 KGHDR, CDR2 SFDVKD. The CDR3 protein is CATSDNSPRAGVGYNEQFF. The CDR3 DNA follows: TGTGCCACCAGTGATAACTCCCCTCGGGCGGGAGTTGGCTACAATGAGCAGTTCTTC.

The CDR3 DNA follows: TGCAGCGTTGAAGGGCACTACAATGAGCAGTACTTC. Its protein product is CSVEGHYNEQYF. This chain uses TRBV29-1 with TRBJ2-1; D not certain. The DNA matches TRBJ2-7 better at its end, which makes the J call doubtful. The germline gives CDR1 SQVTM, CDR2 ANQGSEA. This CDR3 is 12 amino acids long.

The V gene is TRBV5-1, the J gene TRBJ2-4; maybe TRBD1 (6 bases). The CDR3 length is 15 residues. V lost 4 bases to trimming and J lost 6 bases, with 17 bases between them. Germline CDR1 is SGHRS and CDR2 is YFSETQ. In DNA, the CDR3 is TGCGCCAGCAGCCCCAACAGGGCCCCGGGAAACATTCAGTACTTC. This codes for CASSPNRAPGNIQYF.

DNA for the CDR3: TGTGCCATCAGTGATGGTAGTGGGGGGGCAAATGAGCAGTTCTTC. This sequence encodes CAISDGSGGANEQFF. The chain carries TRBV10-3 and TRBJ2-1, with D possibly being TRBD2 (7 bases). CDR1 and CDR2 from the germline V gene are ENHRY and SYGVKD. Trimming shortened V by 3 bases and J by 7 bases, and 16 bases separated the two germline ends. This CDR3 region has 15 residues.

This clonotype was picked up a small number of times. V and J are TRBV7-9 and TRBJ2-1, with D maybe TRBD2 (6 bases). Trimming took off 5 bases at V and 2 bases at J, with 10 bases between the two ends. CDR1 SEHNR and CDR2 FQNEAQ come from the germline V gene (reference sequence). The CDR3 sequence is 14 residues long. CDR3 nucleotide sequence: TGTGCCAGCAGCCGCGGGACGACCTACAATGAGCAGTTCTTC. This translates into CASSRGTTYNEQFF.

The rearrangement uses TRBV20-1 and TRBJ1-6; 8 bases are shared with TRBD1. Per germline, CDR1 DFQATT and CDR2 SNEGSKA (reference sequence). The ends lost 0 bases at V and 6 bases at J; junction bases unmatched: 4. The CDR3 is 15 amino acids. This CDR3 is CSARDGTGGNSPLHF. CDR3 nucleotide sequence: TGCAGTGCTAGAGATGGCACAGGGGGTAATTCACCCCTCCACTTT.

The chain employs TRBV27 and TRBJ1-2; 9 positions match TRBD1. This CDR3 is built from 14 residues. The V and J ends lost 6 bases and 8 bases, in that order; junction bases with no gene match: 10. Germline CDR1 reads MNHEY; CDR2 reads SMNVEV (reference sequence). CDR3: CASRQYRGRGGYTF. In DNA, the CDR3 is TGTGCCAGCAGGCAATACAGGGGGCGCGGGGGCTACACCTTC.